The entry below describes one T cell receptor (beta chain). Its antigen is unknown. This sample is drawn from a study of shared clonotypes between healthy human individuals. The CDR3 loop spans 15 amino acids. Germline assignment: CDR1 SEHNR and CDR2 FQNEAQ (reference sequence). J was trimmed by 4 bases and V by 0 bases; bases with no gene match: 6. Methods used by the authors: Filtering was not the same, since immunoSEQ gave junction-only sequences without quality scores. The table came from immunoSEQ multiplex PCR; TCRdb's copy has only in-frame clones and leaves some out. Clonal size and the V and J genes are those of that table, whereas D and trimming came from the DNA. This sample has hundreds of thousands of clones; roughly 97% occur once, and the top ten carry around 0.06%. Study-level results: Generally, naive subsets (rather than memory subsets) showed larger estimated richness.

The genes are TRBV7-9 and TRBJ2-7, with 7 bases lining up with TRBD1. Sequencing input: naive CD4+ T cells sorted from blood. Subset reported: CD45RA+ positively selected. This sequence was found in a woman in her 30s in good health. In DNA form, the CDR3 reads TGTGCCAGCAGCTTAGCTGGGACAGTCTTATACGAGCAGTACTTC. As protein: CASSLAGTVLYEQYF. The variable domain in full, with the rest retrieved from reference TRBV7-9 and TRBJ2-7, is DTGVSQNPRHKITKRGQNVTFRCDPISEHNRLYWYRQTLGQGPEFLTYFQNEAQLEKSRLLSDRFSAERPKGSFSTLEIQRTEQGDSAMYLCASSLAGTVLYEQYFGPGTRLTVT.